This T cell receptor (beta chain) was obtained from a study of T-cell memory formation after mild COVID-19. Background on the study: Clusters were largely donor specific.

The V and J ends lost 1 base and 0 bases respectively, with 10 bases between them. CDR3 length: 16 amino acids. Germline CDR1 and CDR2: SGHTA and FQGNSA. This clonotype was seen a handful of times. Employing constant-segment primers, 5'RACE generated TCR alpha and TCR beta cDNA libraries bearing sample barcodes and UMIs. TCRdb processed the 5' RACE reads anew with MiXCR; each CDR3 protein has one entry. The sample records about 390,000 distinct CDR3 sequences, 15% to 20% being singletons. This TCR was sampled from a young man who had mild COVID-19 (a few samples of this study predate the infection). Cell type and time point are not known. The rearrangement links TRBV7-2 to TRBJ2-4; TRBD2 is a possible D gene (5 bases). Material: PBMCs or a T cell subset sorted from them (not recorded which). The CDR3 nucleotides read TGTGCCAGCAGCTTAGAACTAGGGAGAGCCAAAAACATTCAGTACTTC. It translates to CASSLELGRAKNIQYF.